Following are 12 T cell receptor beta chains from one sample sequenced in a study of cytomegalovirus exposure and HLA in healthy donors. Primers: 60 Vbeta forward and 13 Jbeta reverse. Clones were sequenced by immunoSEQ multiplex PCR, and TCRdb holds only the in-frame ones, with some missing. The profile shows 150,000 to 200,000 clones, around 78% of them singletons. Sequencing used PBMCs. Receptors originate from a woman in her forties or fifties in good health and CMV-seropositive.

The chain employs TRBV4-3 and TRBJ1-2; TRBD1 matches at 7 bases. The CDR3 is 15 amino acids. V shed 1 base and J 4 bases; nucleotides not matched to a gene: 6. Germline CDR1 and CDR2: LGHNA and YSLEER. CDR3 region: CASSQALGQTYGYTF. CDR3 sequence (DNA): TGCGCCAGCAGCCAAGCCTTGGGACAGACCTATGGCTACACCTTC.

This chain uses TRBV30 with TRBJ2-1, with D maybe TRBD1 (6 bases). The V gene lost 0 bases and the J gene lost 5 bases, with 11 bases spanning the gap. CDR1 GTSNPN and CDR2 SVGIG come from the germline V gene (reference sequence). The CDR3 contains 14 residues. CDR3 sequence reads: CAWSVPGQHNEQFF. In nucleotides, the CDR3 is TGTGCCTGGAGTGTCCCAGGACAGCACAATGAGCAGTTCTTC.

J is TRBJ2-7 and V is TRBV29-1; 8 bases map to TRBD2. This CDR3 spans 12 amino acids. Trimming took 8 bases from V and 3 from J; bases not matched to a gene: 6. Per the germline V gene, CDR1 is SQVTM and CDR2 is ANQGSEA. The CDR3 bases are TGCAGCCCCCAGCGGGAGAACTACGAGCAGTACTTC. This encodes CSPQRENYEQYF.

This clone has just a few counts. The chain joins TRBV27 to TRBJ1-1; TRBD1 matches 9 bases. The CDR3 has 17 residues. The trim removed 6 bases at V and 1 base at J, leaving 12 bases unmatched. Germline V gene sequence: CDR1 MNHEY, CDR2 SMNVEV (reference sequence). CDR3 nucleotides: TGTGCCAGCAGCCAACCCACAGGGGGCTCCCAGAACACTGAAGCTTTCTTT. Protein: CASSQPTGGSQNTEAFF.

This clone was picked up one time. The chain employs TRBV2 and TRBJ1-1; the D gene is possibly TRBD1 (6 bases). CDR1 and CDR2 (germline): SNHLY, FYNNEI. V lost 7 bases and J lost 0, with 6 bases in between. The CDR3 is 12 amino acids. The CDR3, as DNA: TGTGCCAGCAACAGGGTGAACACTGAAGCTTTCTTT. Translated: CASNRVNTEAFF.

The chain links TRBV9 to TRBJ2-1, with unresolved D. The CDR3 contains 16 residues. Trimming pared 6 bases from V and 2 bases from J, leaving 18 bases between. Germline loops: CDR1 SGDLS, CDR2 YYNGEE. In DNA, the CDR3 is TGTGCCAGCACCCTACCCCCCGACGGAGCCTACAATGAGCAGTTCTTC. This translates into CASTLPPDGAYNEQFF.

V is TRBV5-1 and J is TRBJ2-7; 11 positions agree with TRBD1. V lost 5 bases, J lost 3 bases, and 7 bases stayed unmatched. The CDR3 length is 15 residues. Germline V gives CDR1 SGHRS, CDR2 YFSETQ. The CDR3 DNA is TGCGCCAGCAGTGGACAGGGGGCGGGAGGCTACGAGCAGTACTTC. It is translated as CASSGQGAGGYEQYF.

The chain has TRBV2 and TRBJ2-2, with unresolved D. Germline assignment: CDR1 SNHLY and CDR2 FYNNEI. The CDR3 runs 16 residues. Trimming pared 1 base from V and 6 bases from J, leaving 15 bases between. Written as DNA, the CDR3 is TGTGCCAGCAGTGAAGACAGCCAGAAGATCCCCGGGGAGCTGTTTTTT. The encoded protein is CASSEDSQKIPGELFF.

The chain carries TRBV4-2 and TRBJ1-2, with 9 nucleotides matching TRBD1. The CDR3 contains 15 residues. Per germline, CDR1 LGHNA and CDR2 YNFKEQ. The trim removed 1 base at V and 2 bases at J, leaving 2 bases unmatched. This chain's CDR3 is CASSQAGQGNYGYTF. Written as DNA, the CDR3 is TGTGCCAGCAGCCAAGCAGGACAGGGGAACTATGGCTACACCTTC.

The chain combines TRBV5-4 with TRBJ2-3; TRBD1 is a possible D gene (6 bases). Germline assignment: CDR1 SGHNT and CDR2 YYREEE (reference sequence). This CDR3 spans 17 amino acids. The V and J ends lost 0 bases and 1 base respectively, with 15 bases between them. CDR3 sequence (DNA): TGTGCCAGCAGCTTGGGTCTACAGGGATCTGGCACAGATACGCAGTATTTT. Amino acid sequence: CASSLGLQGSGTDTQYF.

This chain connects TRBV7-9 to TRBJ1-1; D not resolved. Trimming pared 2 bases from V and 7 bases from J, leaving 14 bases between. The CDR3 consists of 14 residues. Germline V gene data show CDR1 as SEHNR and CDR2 as FQNEAQ (reference sequence). The CDR3 sequence: CASSLSSPEDEAFF. Here the CDR3 DNA reads TGTGCCAGCAGCTTAAGTAGCCCTGAGGATGAAGCTTTCTTT.

The rearrangement joins TRBV4-2 to TRBJ1-2; 8 nucleotides line up with TRBD1. J lost 8 bases, V lost 0 bases, and 14 bases had no gene match. Germline V CDR1 and CDR2: LGHNA, YNFKEQ. This CDR3 contains 17 residues. This chain's CDR3 is CASSQDRSGQGARGYTF. CDR3 coding DNA: TGTGCCAGCAGCCAAGATAGAAGCGGCCAGGGGGCACGAGGCTACACCTTC.